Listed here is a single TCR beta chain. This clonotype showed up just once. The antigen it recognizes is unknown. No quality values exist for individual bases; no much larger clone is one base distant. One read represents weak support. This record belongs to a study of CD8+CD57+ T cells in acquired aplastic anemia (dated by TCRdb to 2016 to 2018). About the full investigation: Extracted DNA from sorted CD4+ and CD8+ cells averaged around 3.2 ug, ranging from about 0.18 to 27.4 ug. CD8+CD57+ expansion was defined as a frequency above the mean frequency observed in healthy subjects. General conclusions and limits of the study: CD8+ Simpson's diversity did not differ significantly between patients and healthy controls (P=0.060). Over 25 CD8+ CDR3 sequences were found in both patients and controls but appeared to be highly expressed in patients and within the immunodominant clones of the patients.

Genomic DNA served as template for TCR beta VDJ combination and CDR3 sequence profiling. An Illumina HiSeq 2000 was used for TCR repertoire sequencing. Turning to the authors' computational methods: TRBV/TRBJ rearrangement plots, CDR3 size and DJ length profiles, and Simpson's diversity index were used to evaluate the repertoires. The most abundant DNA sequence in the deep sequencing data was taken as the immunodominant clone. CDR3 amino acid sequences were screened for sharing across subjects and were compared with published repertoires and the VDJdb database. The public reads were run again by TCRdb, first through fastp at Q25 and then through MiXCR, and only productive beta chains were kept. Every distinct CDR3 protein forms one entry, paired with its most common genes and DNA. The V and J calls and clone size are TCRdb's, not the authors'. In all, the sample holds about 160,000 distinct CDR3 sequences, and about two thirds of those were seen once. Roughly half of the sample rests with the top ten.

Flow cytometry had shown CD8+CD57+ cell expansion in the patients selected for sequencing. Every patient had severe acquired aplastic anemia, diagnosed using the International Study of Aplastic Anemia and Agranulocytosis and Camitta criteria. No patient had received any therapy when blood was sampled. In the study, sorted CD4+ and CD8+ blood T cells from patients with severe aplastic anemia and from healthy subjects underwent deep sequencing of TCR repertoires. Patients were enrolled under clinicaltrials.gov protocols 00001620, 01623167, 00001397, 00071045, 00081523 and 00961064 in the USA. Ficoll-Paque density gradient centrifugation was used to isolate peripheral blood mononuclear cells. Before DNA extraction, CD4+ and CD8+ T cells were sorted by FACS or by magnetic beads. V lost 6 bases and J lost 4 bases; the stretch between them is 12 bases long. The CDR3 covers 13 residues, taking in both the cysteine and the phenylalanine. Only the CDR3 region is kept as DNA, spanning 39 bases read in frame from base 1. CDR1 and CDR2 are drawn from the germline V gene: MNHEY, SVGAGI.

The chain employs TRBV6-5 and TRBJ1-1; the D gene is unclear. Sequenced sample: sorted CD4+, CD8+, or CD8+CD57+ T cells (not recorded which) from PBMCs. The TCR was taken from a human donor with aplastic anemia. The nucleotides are TGTGCCAGCAGCCTAGCGGGAACCACTGAAGCTTTCTTT. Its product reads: CASSLAGTTEAFF.